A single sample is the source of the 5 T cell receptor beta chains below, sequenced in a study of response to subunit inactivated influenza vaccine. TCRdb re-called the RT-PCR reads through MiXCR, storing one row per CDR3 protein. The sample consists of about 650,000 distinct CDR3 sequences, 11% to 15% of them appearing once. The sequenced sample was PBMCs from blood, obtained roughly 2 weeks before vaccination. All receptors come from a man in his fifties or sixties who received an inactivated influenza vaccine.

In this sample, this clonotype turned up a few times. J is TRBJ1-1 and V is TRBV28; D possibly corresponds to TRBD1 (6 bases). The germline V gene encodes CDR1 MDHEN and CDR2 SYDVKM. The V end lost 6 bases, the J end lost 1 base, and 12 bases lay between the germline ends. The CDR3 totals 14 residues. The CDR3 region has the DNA TGTGCCAGCAGGCCGGGGGGGGCGAACACTGAAGCTTTCTTT. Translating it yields CASRPGGANTEAFF.

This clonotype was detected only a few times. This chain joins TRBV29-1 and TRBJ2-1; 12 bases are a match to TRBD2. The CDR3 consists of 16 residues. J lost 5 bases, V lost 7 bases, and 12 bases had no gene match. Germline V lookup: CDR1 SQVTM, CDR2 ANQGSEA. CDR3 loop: CSAPTSGRFSNNEQFF. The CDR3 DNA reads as TGCAGCGCTCCGACTAGCGGGAGATTTTCCAACAATGAGCAGTTCTTC.

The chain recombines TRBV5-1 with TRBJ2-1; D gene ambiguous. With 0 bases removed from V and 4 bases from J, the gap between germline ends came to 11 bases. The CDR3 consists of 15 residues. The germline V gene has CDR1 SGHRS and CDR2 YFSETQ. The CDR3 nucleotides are TGCGCCAGCAGCTTGGAATCCGACCCTTACAATGAGCAGTTCTTC. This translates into CASSLESDPYNEQFF. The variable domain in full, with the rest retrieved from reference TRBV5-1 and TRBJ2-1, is KAGVTQTPRYLIKTRGQQVTLSCSPISGHRSVSWYQQTPGQGLQFLFEYFSETQRNKGNFPGRFSGRQFSNSRSEMNVSTLELGDSALYLCASSLESDPYNEQFFGPGTRLTVL.

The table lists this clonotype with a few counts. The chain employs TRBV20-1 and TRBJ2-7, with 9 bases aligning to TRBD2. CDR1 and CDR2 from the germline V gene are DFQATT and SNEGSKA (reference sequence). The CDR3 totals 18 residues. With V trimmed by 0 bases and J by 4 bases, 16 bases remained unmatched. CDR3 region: CSARDWGVVAGVSYEQYF. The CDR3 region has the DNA TGCAGTGCTAGAGATTGGGGGGTGGTAGCGGGAGTCTCGTACGAGCAGTACTTC.

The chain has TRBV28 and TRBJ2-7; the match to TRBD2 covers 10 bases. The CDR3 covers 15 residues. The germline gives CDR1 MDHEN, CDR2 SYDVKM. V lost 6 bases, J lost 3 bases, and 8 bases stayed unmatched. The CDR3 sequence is CASRRTSGKGYEQYF. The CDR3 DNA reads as TGTGCCAGCAGGCGGACTAGCGGAAAGGGCTACGAGCAGTACTTC. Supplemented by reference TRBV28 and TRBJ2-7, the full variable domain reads DVKVTQSSRYLVKRTGEKVFLECVQDMDHENMFWYRQDPGLGLRLIYFSYDVKMKEKGDIPEGYSVSREKKERFSLILESASTNQTSMYLCASRRTSGKGYEQYFGPGTRLTVT.